This T cell receptor beta chain was obtained from a study of cytomegalovirus exposure and HLA in healthy donors. About this clone itself: The antigen remains unidentified.

General study points: Solely CMV serostatus was available to characterize immune exposure.

CDR1 and CDR2 from the germline V gene are SNHLY and FYNNEI. V lost 7 bases to trimming and J lost 1 base, with 19 bases between them. The CDR3 is 16 amino acids. With 60 Vbeta and 13 Jbeta primers, the PCR was carried out. Assay used: immunoSEQ multiplex PCR; TCRdb lists only in-frame clones, some missing. This table holds 150,000 to 250,000 clones, about 79% found once. The donors were healthy bone marrow donors. Sequencing input: PBMCs. This receptor was identified in a boy aged 2 to 10 in good health and CMV-seronegative. This sequence joins TRBV2 and TRBJ2-5, with D possibly TRBD1 on 6 matching bases. The CDR3 DNA reads as TGTGCCAGCACTAAAAACAGGGTAGGCCCCCAAGAGACCCAGTACTTC. Amino acid sequence: CASTKNRVGPQETQYF.